The next 25 T cell receptor beta chains were all read from a single sample in a study of blood T cell repertoires in COVID-19. Produced via immunoSEQ multiplex PCR; TCRdb's table is partial and in-frame only. This sample has some 120,000 clones, with more than 70% found just once. Sequenced: peripheral blood. These receptor sequences come from a woman younger than 45 who had recovered from COVID-19.

The chain combines TRBV2 with TRBJ1-4; the D gene is possibly TRBD1 (6 bases). The V end was cut by 6 bases, the J end by 5 bases, with 16 bases between. This CDR3 comprises 15 residues. CDR1 and CDR2 (germline): SNHLY, FYNNEI. The CDR3 sequence is CASRQSTGRNEKLFF. The CDR3 DNA reads TGTGCCAGCAGACAGTCGACAGGTAGAAATGAAAAACTGTTTTTT.

This chain connects TRBV2 to TRBJ1-6; D is unclear. V lost 8 bases and J 9 bases, leaving 17 bases between the germline ends. Germline V gene sequence: CDR1 SNHLY, CDR2 FYNNEI. The CDR3 sequence is 14 residues long. The CDR3 sequence: CASGVSGNGSPLHF. CDR3 bases: TGTGCCAGCGGAGTCTCGGGAAACGGTTCACCCCTCCACTTT.

This chain connects TRBV5-6 to TRBJ2-7; 7 bases line up with TRBD2. V gave up 0 bases and J gave up 5 bases; unmatched junction bases: 11. The CDR3 consists of 16 residues. Germline V CDR1 and CDR2: SGHDT, YYEEEE. The DNA of the CDR3 is TGTGCCAGCAGCTTGGCGCCGACTAGCTCGTTTCACGAGCAGTACTTC. Encoded protein: CASSLAPTSSFHEQYF.

This clone was counted a few times. V is TRBV7-8 and J is TRBJ1-5; possible D gene TRBD1, 5 bases. The CDR3 covers 15 residues. The V end was cut by 3 bases, the J end by 3 bases, with 12 bases between. CDR1 and CDR2 (germline): SGHVS, FQNEAQ. CDR3 loop: CASSFIAGPNQPQHF. The CDR3 DNA is TGTGCCAGCAGCTTCATTGCAGGGCCCAATCAGCCCCAGCATTTT.

This clone has at least ten counts. The rearrangement links TRBV7-2 to TRBJ2-7; 9 nucleotides match TRBD2. Germline CDR1 and CDR2: SGHTA and FQGNSA. V gave up 3 bases and J gave up 7 bases; unmatched junction bases: 7. This CDR3 is built from 14 residues. The CDR3 loop is CASSFSGSLGEQYF. The CDR3 region has the DNA TGTGCCAGCAGCTTTAGCGGGAGTTTAGGTGAGCAGTACTTC.

This clone was detected a few times. The genes are TRBV2 and TRBJ2-2, with 10 nucleotides matching TRBD2. The CDR3 covers 15 residues. Germline CDR1 and CDR2: SNHLY and FYNNEI. V lost 4 bases to trimming and J lost 9 bases; unmatched junction nucleotides: 8. DNA of the CDR3: TGTGCCAGCAGTGTAAGCGGGGGGGCCCTCAGGGAGCTGTTTTTT. It is translated as CASSVSGGALRELFF.

The chain is built from TRBV4-1 and TRBJ2-1, with D uncertain. V was clipped by 0 bases and J by 0 bases, with 6 bases between them. The CDR3 has 15 residues. CDR1 and CDR2 from the germline V gene are MGHRA and YSYEKL. Written as DNA, the CDR3 is TGCGCCAGCAGCCAAGATTGGAGCTCCTACAATGAGCAGTTCTTC. The encoded protein is CASSQDWSSYNEQFF.

This clone was seen a single time. This chain links TRBV7-3 with TRBJ2-2; 14 nucleotides agree with TRBD2. CDR1 is SGHTA and CDR2 is FQGTGA in the germline V gene. The ends lost 5 bases at V and 5 bases at J; junction bases unmatched: 4. The CDR3 loop spans 16 amino acids. The CDR3 bases are TGTGCCAGCAGCCAGACTAGCGGGAGGGCTACCGGGGAGCTGTTTTTT. Amino acid sequence: CASSQTSGRATGELFF. The variable domain in full, with the rest retrieved from reference TRBV7-3 and TRBJ2-2, is GAGVSQTPSNKVTEKGKYVELRCDPISGHTALYWYRQSLGQGPEFLIYFQGTGAADDSGLPNDRFFAVRPEGSVSTLKIQRTERGDSAVYLCASSQTSGRATGELFFGEGSRLTVL.

The rearrangement links TRBV7-2 to TRBJ1-5; D is unresolved. The germline V gene has CDR1 SGHTA and CDR2 FQGNSA. Between the trimmed V and J ends, which lost 3 bases and 3 bases, there was a span of 6 bases. This CDR3 has 13 amino acids. CDR3 in DNA: TGTGCCAGCAGCTTCGAGGACAATCAGCCCCAGCATTTT. It codes for CASSFEDNQPQHF.

The chain couples TRBV7-2 to TRBJ2-7; TRBD1 is a possible D gene (5 bases). The CDR3 is 15 residues long. Trimming took 2 bases from V and 9 from J, leaving 20 bases between them. The germline CDR1 and CDR2 sequences are SGHTA and FQGNSA. Written as DNA, the CDR3 is TGTGCCAGCAGCTTACCAGGGTCGTTAGGGCCAGGGCAGTACTTC. It yields the protein CASSLPGSLGPGQYF. Drawing the rest from reference TRBV7-2 and TRBJ2-7, the complete variable domain is GAGVSQSPSNKVTEKGKDVELRCDPISGHTALYWYRQSLGQGLEFLIYFQGNSAPDKSGLPSDRFSAERTGGSVSTLTIQRTQQEDSAVYLCASSLPGSLGPGQYFGPGTRLTVT.

By share of the sample, this clone is medium-sized. The chain couples TRBV5-1 to TRBJ1-1; D is unclear. The V gene lost 0 bases and the J gene lost 11 bases, with 14 bases spanning the gap. The CDR3 runs 13 residues. Germline loops: CDR1 SGHRS, CDR2 YFSETQ. CDR3 in DNA: TGCGCCAGCAGCTTGGTTGGAAGTCAGGCGGCTTTCTTT. The encoded protein is CASSLVGSQAAFF.

This chain links TRBV7-8 with TRBJ1-3; D not resolved. In germline, CDR1 is SGHVS, CDR2 FQNEAQ. Trimming took off 8 bases at V and 0 bases at J, with 11 bases between the two ends. The length of the CDR3 is 14 residues. The CDR3 nucleotides are TGTGCCAGCTTCCCCCCGGGCTCTGGAAACACCATATATTTT. As protein: CASFPPGSGNTIYF.

CDR3 sequence reads: CASSQGLAGSLHNEQFF. The CDR3 DNA follows: TGTGCCAGCAGCCAGGGACTAGCGGGGAGTTTGCACAATGAGCAGTTCTTC. The chain employs TRBV3-1 (or the pseudogene TRBV3-2) and TRBJ2-1, with 13 bases lining up with TRBD2. Germline values: CDR1 LGHDT, CDR2 YNNKEL (reference sequence). This CDR3 has 17 residues. The trim removed 3 bases at V and 5 bases at J, leaving 7 bases unmatched.

V gene TRBV30 combines with J gene TRBJ2-3; tentative D call: TRBD1 (7 bases). V lost 2 bases and J lost 8, with 17 bases in between. This CDR3 is built from 14 residues. Germline-derived CDR1 and CDR2 are GTSNPN and SVGIG (reference sequence). Written as DNA, the CDR3 is TGTGCCTGGAGTCCGCCAGGGGGGCTCCCTACGCAGTATTTT. Translation: CAWSPPGGLPTQYF.

V gene TRBV27 combines with J gene TRBJ2-7; 10 nucleotides agree with TRBD2. V lost 3 bases, J lost 4 bases, and 3 bases stayed unmatched. This CDR3 region has 14 residues. CDR1 and CDR2 (germline): MNHEY, SMNVEV (reference sequence). CDR3 loop: CASSFLAGVYEQYF. Written as DNA, the CDR3 is TGTGCCAGCAGTTTTCTAGCGGGAGTGTACGAGCAGTACTTC.

The chain employs TRBV2 and TRBJ1-5; 7 bases are shared with TRBD1. The V gene's germline CDR1 is SNHLY and CDR2 FYNNEI. The J segment lost 7 bases and the V segment lost 2 bases, leaving 8 bases of the junction unmatched. The CDR3 runs to 15 residues. The CDR3 loop reads CASSEIAGGNQPQHF. CDR3 sequence (DNA): TGTGCCAGCAGTGAAATCGCAGGGGGAAACCAGCCCCAGCATTTT.

The V gene is TRBV7-2, the J gene TRBJ1-1; possible D gene TRBD1, 6 bases. The CDR3 consists of 15 residues. With 5 bases removed from V and 3 bases from J, the gap between germline ends came to 16 bases. Per germline, CDR1 SGHTA and CDR2 FQGNSA. This chain's CDR3 is CASSVQGRPDTEAFF. CDR3 bases: TGTGCCAGCAGCGTACAGGGTAGGCCGGACACTGAAGCTTTCTTT.

In DNA, the CDR3 is TGTGCCAGCAGTTTAAGAGGGGGTTTCTACGAGCAGTACTTC. Its protein product is CASSLRGGFYEQYF. The gene calls are TRBV25-1 and TRBJ2-7, with D tentatively TRBD1 (6 bases). Trimming stripped 5 bases from V and 3 bases from J, with 14 bases between. The CDR3 is made up of 14 amino acids. Germline V CDR1 and CDR2: MGHDK, SYGVNS.

This clone was detected once. The chain couples TRBV3-1 (or the pseudogene TRBV3-2) to TRBJ1-2; perhaps TRBD1 as D (5 bases). Germline CDR1 is LGHDT and CDR2 is YNNKEL (reference sequence). The CDR3 has 14 amino acids. The V gene lost 3 bases and the J gene lost 4 bases, with 12 bases spanning the gap. The CDR3 loop is CASSQPWGGYGYTF. The CDR3 bases are TGTGCCAGCAGCCAGCCCTGGGGGGGCTATGGCTACACCTTC.

CDR3 loop: CASRDTKVQGGYTF. CDR3 sequence (DNA): TGTGCCAGCAGGGATACCAAAGTTCAGGGCGGCTACACCTTC. V and J are TRBV2 and TRBJ1-2, with a tentative D call TRBD1 (5 bases). Germline CDR1 is SNHLY and CDR2 is FYNNEI. V lost 6 bases to trimming and J lost 8 bases, with 19 bases between them. The CDR3 sequence is 14 residues long.

This clone was seen repeatedly, ten times or more. The V and J genes are TRBV6-5 and TRBJ1-2; TRBD1 matches at 10 bases. The CDR3 covers 15 residues. Germline V gene lookup returns CDR1 MNHEY and CDR2 SVGAGI. With 4 bases clipped from V and 2 bases from J, the junction kept 4 bases outside the gene matches. CDR3 in amino acids: CASSSPGQGNYGYTF. The CDR3, as DNA: TGTGCCAGCAGTTCCCCGGGACAGGGGAACTATGGCTACACCTTC.

This chain uses TRBV27 with TRBJ1-6; possible D gene TRBD1, 6 bases. Trimming stripped 6 bases from V and 16 bases from J, with 22 bases between. The germline V gene has CDR1 MNHEY and CDR2 SMNVEV (reference sequence). This CDR3 spans 14 amino acids. CDR3 nucleotide sequence: TGTGCCAGCAGATTGACGGGACAAGGGTTCTTGCTCCACTTT. Protein: CASRLTGQGFLLHF.

The chain has TRBV5-1 and TRBJ1-3; TRBD1 might be the D (5 bases). CDR1 is SGHRS and CDR2 is YFSETQ in the germline V gene. V lost 3 bases, J lost 11 bases, and 21 bases lay in between. The CDR3 has 15 amino acids. The CDR3 bases are TGCGCCAGCAGCTCCGGTACAGGCCTGTACTCTCCCATATATTTT. Translation gives CASSSGTGLYSPIYF.

The J gene is TRBJ2-7, the V gene TRBV7-9, with TRBD2 as a possible D gene (5 bases). Germline V gene lookup returns CDR1 SEHNR and CDR2 FQNEAQ (reference sequence). Trimming took off 5 bases at V and 6 bases at J, with 20 bases between the two ends. This CDR3 comprises 15 residues. CDR3 sequence: CASSPTRTPPGEQYF. CDR3 DNA: TGTGCCAGCAGCCCAACAAGGACTCCCCCCGGCGAGCAGTACTTC.

V is TRBV6-2 or TRBV6-3 and J is TRBJ1-6, with D maybe TRBD1 (6 bases). CDR1 MNHEY and CDR2 SVGEGT come from the germline V gene. The CDR3 has 16 amino acids. The germline V and J ends were trimmed by 6 bases and 9 bases, with 21 bases remaining between them. The CDR3 DNA sequence: TGTGCCAGCAGCAAGGGCGGCAGGGGAGACGGTTCACCCCTCCACTTT. It specifies CASSKGGRGDGSPLHF.